The entry that follows covers one T cell receptor beta chain sequence. Its specificity is unknown. This sample is part of a study of T cell responses to AZD1222 COVID-19 vaccine. J lost 2 bases, V lost 0 bases, and 10 bases had no gene match. The CDR3 is 18 residues long. Per germline, CDR1 SEHNR and CDR2 FQNEAQ (reference sequence). Here immunoSEQ multiplex PCR was the method, and the copy in TCRdb shows in-frame clones only, minus some. Of about 100,000 clones listed, roughly 91% were seen once; the top ten hold under 2%. Findings of the study overall: Only after the peak T cell response were repertoires sampled. Donors were mostly white British, more females; clonal diversity possibly underestimated. Seropositive at baseline were only a handful of AZD1222 recipients. The study found Spike-specific TCR breadth and depth rose after two AZD1222 doses.

Specimen: peripheral blood, collected on day 0 of AZD1222 vaccination. This receptor was identified in an adult in good health. The genes are TRBV7-9 and TRBJ2-5, with 9 bases fitting TRBD2. The CDR3 nucleotides read TGTGCCAGCAGCTTAGCGTATGGACTAGCGATGGGGCAAGAGACCCAGTACTTC. It is translated as CASSLAYGLAMGQETQYF. The full variable domain, in which reference TRBV7-9 and TRBJ2-5 provide the parts outside the CDR3, is DTGVSQNPRHKITKRGQNVTFRCDPISEHNRLYWYRQTLGQGPEFLTYFQNEAQLEKSRLLSDRFSAERPKGSFSTLEIQRTEQGDSAMYLCASSLAYGLAMGQETQYFGPGTRLLVL.